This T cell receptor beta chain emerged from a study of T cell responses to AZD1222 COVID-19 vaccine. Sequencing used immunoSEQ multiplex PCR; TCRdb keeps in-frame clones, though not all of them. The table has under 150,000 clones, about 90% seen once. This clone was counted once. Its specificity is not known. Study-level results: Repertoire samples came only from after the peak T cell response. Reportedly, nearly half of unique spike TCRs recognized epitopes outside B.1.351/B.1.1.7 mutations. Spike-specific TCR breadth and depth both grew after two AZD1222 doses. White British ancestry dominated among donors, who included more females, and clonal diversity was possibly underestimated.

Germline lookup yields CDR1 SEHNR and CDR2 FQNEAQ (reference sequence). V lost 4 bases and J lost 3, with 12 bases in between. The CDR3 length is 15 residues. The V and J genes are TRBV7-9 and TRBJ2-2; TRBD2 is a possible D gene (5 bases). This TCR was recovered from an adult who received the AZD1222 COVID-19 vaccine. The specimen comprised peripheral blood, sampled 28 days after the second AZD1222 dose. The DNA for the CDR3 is TGTGCCAGCAGCTCCGGGAACTCTTACACCGGGGAGCTGTTTTTT. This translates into CASSSGNSYTGELFF.